This TCR beta chain was recorded in a study of blood T cell repertoires in COVID-19 (dated by TCRdb to the early 2020s). Concerning the study at large: Samples from collaborators originated in the United States, Italy and Spain and spanned both the acute and convalescent phases of COVID-19. The material from the prospective study consisted of cDNA or gDNA derived from T cells, B-cell-depleted T cells, or PBMCs. Deeply sampled blood TCRbeta repertoires from subjects exposed to, actively infected with, or recovered from COVID-19 were included in the dataset. The repertoires were released in a freely available public database meant as a resource for research on the immune response to SARS-CoV-2. Samples came from the ongoing ImmuneRACE study (first 160 participants) plus 1,254 subjects from 6 global collaborators. Nearly every sample came with metadata listing a de-identified subject ID, COVID-19 status, age in years and sex. Where HLA class I and class II types were available, the types were taken from metadata supplied by the sample provider, not from assay-based typing. Here is what the overall study found, with its caveats: Clinical and demographic metadata were provided uncurated, with the amount varying by source and participant.

A note on this clone: What antigen it recognizes has not been identified. No base-level quality is on record; no much larger clone is a single base apart.

The germline V gene (reference sequence) supplies CDR1 SGHNT and CDR2 YYREEE. The CDR3 runs 15 residues from the cysteine to the phenylalanine. Only the CDR3 region is kept as DNA, spanning 45 bases read in frame from base 1. The V end loses 3 bases and the J end loses 6 bases, and a stretch of 15 bases separates them. TCRbeta CDR3 regions were amplified from genomic DNA by means of the immunoSEQ Assay, a bias-controlled multiplex PCR. The paper's processing steps were these. Within the assay, amplification of reference gene primers was used to estimate how many nucleated cells each sample contained. Sequence reads were collapsed and filtered to measure the absolute abundance of every unique TCRbeta CDR3 rearrangement. For each sample, productive Simpson clonality was calculated by taking the square root of Simpson's diversity index across productive rearrangements. The table comes from immuneACCESS by way of TCRdb, which keeps in-frame sequences with V and J called. Part of the clones is missing from these tables; in studies checked, under half for an unresolved V gene and the rest for unknown reasons. The V and J calls and clone size come from that table; D and trimming were worked out from the DNA. The sample table holds some 220,000 clones, of which around four fifths were seen once. Less than 6% of the sample lies in the top ten.

In Seattle, one collaborating source enrolled patients while the infection was active and tracked those patients longitudinally over the course of disease. Collaborating institutions collected whole blood in K2EDTA tubes following their own protocols. For TCRbeta analysis, collaborators shipped samples in one of three forms: frozen whole blood, isolated PBMCs, or DNA extracted from either of those sample types. Recombination linked TRBV5-4 to TRBJ2-2, with no reliable assignment of the D segment. The sequence was collected from a woman in her 70s with COVID-19, enrolled during active disease. Sequences were obtained from peripheral blood. In nucleotides, the sequence is TGTGCCAGCAGCTCGGTGCCACAGACACCCGGGGAGCTGTTTTTT. This is translated as CASSSVPQTPGELFF.